This T cell receptor (beta chain) was observed in a study of T cells expressing NK-cell markers. Study-level information: All TCR beta repertoires analysed originated from sorted CD3+CD56+NKG2C+, CD3+CD56+NKG2C- and CD3+CD56-NKG2C+ T cells.

General observations from the study: Dominant NKG2C+ clonotype frequencies of about 1.0-7.0% of CD8+ T cells were measured in over 5 donors.

TCRdb processed the 5' RACE reads again and assigns one entry to each CDR3 protein, with no DNA. In all, the sample yields 250,000 to 300,000 distinct CDR3 sequences. On this clonotype: Its antigen remains unidentified.

The sequenced material came from blood T cells: a sorted CD56 or NKG2C T cell subset, CD4+ or CD8+ T cells, or bulk PBMC T cells (not recorded which). The receptor comes from a man aged 18 to 29 in good health.

The CDR3 spells CASSSVLFGTSGRRKETQYF. The chain employs TRBV7-9 and TRBJ2-5; TCRdb outputs TRBD2, but without DNA this stays unchecked. The CDR3 loop spans 20 amino acids. The germline CDR1 and CDR2 sequences are SEHNR and FQNEAQ (reference sequence).